The clone carrying this T cell receptor beta chain was found a few times. The antigen is unknown. The table came from immunoSEQ multiplex PCR; TCRdb's copy has only in-frame clones and leaves some out. This table has 70,000 to 85,000 clones, roughly 88% appearing once. V lost 1 base, J lost 1 base, and 14 bases lay in between. Germline CDR1 is KGHSH and CDR2 is LQKENI. The CDR3 is 17 amino acids. This specimen comes from a study of T cell responses to AZD1222 COVID-19 vaccine. Study-level results: Nearly half of the spike-specific TCRs reportedly recognize variant regions that carry no mutations.

The sequencing used peripheral blood, collected on day 0 of AZD1222 vaccination. This receptor was identified in an adult in good health. The chain has TRBV18 and TRBJ1-5, with D maybe TRBD1 (5 bases). CDR3 bases: TGTGCCAGCTCACCACAGGCCGCAGGGCTAAGCAATCAGCCCCAGCATTTT. Translation: CASSPQAAGLSNQPQHF.